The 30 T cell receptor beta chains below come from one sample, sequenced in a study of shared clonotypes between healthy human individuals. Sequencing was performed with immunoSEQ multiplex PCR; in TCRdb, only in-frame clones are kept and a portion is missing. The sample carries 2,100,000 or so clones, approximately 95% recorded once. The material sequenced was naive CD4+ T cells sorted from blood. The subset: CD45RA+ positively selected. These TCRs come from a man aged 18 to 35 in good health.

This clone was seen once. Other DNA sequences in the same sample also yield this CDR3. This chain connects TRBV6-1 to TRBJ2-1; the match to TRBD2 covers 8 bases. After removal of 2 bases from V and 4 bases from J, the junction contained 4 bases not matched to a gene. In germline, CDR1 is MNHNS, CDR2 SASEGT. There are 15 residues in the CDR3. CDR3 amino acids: CASSETSGGYNEQFF. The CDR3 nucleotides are TGTGCCAGCAGTGAAACAAGCGGGGGTTACAATGAGCAGTTCTTC.

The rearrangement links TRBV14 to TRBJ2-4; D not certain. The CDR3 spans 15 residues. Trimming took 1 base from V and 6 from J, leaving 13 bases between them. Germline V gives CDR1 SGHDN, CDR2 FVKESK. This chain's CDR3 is CASSQGLGSLNIQYF. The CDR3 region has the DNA TGTGCCAGCAGCCAAGGTCTTGGGTCCCTAAACATTCAGTACTTC.

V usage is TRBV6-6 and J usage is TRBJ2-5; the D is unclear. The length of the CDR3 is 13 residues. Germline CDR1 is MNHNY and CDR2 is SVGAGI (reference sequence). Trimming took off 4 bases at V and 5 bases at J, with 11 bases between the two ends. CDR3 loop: CASSLEVLETQYF. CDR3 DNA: TGTGCCAGCAGTTTAGAGGTGCTGGAGACCCAGTACTTC.

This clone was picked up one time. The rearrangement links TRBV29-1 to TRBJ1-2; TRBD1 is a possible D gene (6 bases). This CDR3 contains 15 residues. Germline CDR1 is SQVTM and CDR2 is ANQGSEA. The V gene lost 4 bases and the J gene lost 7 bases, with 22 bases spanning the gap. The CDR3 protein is CSVGPRGPGQSGYTF. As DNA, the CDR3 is TGCAGCGTTGGGCCCCGGGGGCCGGGGCAGTCTGGCTACACCTTC.

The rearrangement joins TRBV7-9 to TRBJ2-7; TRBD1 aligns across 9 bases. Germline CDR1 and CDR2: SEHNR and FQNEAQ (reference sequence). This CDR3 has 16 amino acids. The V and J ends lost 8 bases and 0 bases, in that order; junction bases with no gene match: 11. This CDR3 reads CASPQGGTGSSYEQYF. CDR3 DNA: TGTGCCAGCCCGCAGGGGGGGACAGGGAGCTCCTACGAGCAGTACTTC. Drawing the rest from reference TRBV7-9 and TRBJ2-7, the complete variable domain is DTGVSQNPRHKITKRGQNVTFRCDPISEHNRLYWYRQTLGQGPEFLTYFQNEAQLEKSRLLSDRFSAERPKGSFSTLEIQRTEQGDSAMYLCASPQGGTGSSYEQYFGPGTRLTVT.

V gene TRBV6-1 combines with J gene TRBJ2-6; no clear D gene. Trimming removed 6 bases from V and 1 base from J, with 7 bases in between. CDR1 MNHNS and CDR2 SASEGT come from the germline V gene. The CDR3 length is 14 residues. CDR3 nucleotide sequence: TGTGCCAGCAGCTTCAGTTCTGGGGCCAACGTCCTGACTTTC. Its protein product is CASSFSSGANVLTF.

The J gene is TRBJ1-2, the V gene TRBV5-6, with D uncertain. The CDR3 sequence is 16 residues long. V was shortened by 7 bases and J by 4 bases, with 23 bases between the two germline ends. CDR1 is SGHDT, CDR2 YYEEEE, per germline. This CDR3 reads CASDRAGWSPSYGYTF. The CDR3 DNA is TGTGCCAGCGATAGGGCAGGATGGTCTCCGAGCTATGGCTACACCTTC.

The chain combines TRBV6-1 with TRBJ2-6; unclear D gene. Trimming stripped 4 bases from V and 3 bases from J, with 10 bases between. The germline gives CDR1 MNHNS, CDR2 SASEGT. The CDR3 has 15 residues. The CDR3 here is CASSAVSLGANVLTF. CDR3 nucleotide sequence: TGTGCCAGCAGTGCGGTGTCGCTTGGGGCCAACGTCCTGACTTTC.

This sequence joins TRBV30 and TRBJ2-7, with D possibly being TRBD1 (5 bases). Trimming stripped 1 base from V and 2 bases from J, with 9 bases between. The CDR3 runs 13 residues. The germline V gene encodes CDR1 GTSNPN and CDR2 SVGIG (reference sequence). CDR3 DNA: TGTGCCTGGAGTGACGGACACCCCTACGAGCAGTACTTC. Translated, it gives CAWSDGHPYEQYF.

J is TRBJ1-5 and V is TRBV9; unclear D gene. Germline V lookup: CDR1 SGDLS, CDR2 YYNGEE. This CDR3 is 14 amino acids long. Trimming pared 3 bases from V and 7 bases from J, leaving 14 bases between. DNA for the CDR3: TGTGCCAGCAGCGCGGATCACGTGTGGCAGCCCCAGCATTTT. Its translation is CASSADHVWQPQHF.

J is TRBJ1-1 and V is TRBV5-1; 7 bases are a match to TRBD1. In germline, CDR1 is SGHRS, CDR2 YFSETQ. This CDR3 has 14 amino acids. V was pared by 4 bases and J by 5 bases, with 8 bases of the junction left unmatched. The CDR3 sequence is CASSPATGSTEAFF. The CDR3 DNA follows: TGCGCCAGCAGCCCGGCGACAGGGTCAACTGAAGCTTTCTTT.

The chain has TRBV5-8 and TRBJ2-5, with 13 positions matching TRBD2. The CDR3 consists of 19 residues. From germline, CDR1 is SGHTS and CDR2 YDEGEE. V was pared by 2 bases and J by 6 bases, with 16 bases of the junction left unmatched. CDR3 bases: TGTGCCAGCAGCTTTGTCACTAGCGGGAGGGCCGCCAGGGGGAAGACCCAGTACTTC. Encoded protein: CASSFVTSGRAARGKTQYF.

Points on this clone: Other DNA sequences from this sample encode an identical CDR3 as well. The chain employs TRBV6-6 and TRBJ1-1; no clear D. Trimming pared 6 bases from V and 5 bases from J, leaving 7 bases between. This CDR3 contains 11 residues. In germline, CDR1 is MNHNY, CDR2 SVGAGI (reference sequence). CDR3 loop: CASRGNTEAFF. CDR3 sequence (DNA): TGTGCCAGCAGAGGAAATACTGAAGCTTTCTTT.

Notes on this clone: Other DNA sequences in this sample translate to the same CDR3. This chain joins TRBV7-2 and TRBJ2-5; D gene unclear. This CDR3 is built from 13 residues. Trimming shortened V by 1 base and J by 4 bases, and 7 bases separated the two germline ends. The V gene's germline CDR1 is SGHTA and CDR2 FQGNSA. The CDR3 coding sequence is TGTGCCAGCAGCTTAGGGGATAGAGAGACCCAGTACTTC. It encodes CASSLGDRETQYF. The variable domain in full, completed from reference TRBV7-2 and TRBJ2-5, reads GAGVSQSPSNKVTEKGKDVELRCDPISGHTALYWYRQSLGQGLEFLIYFQGNSAPDKSGLPSDRFSAERTGGSVSTLTIQRTQQEDSAVYLCASSLGDRETQYFGPGTRLLVL.

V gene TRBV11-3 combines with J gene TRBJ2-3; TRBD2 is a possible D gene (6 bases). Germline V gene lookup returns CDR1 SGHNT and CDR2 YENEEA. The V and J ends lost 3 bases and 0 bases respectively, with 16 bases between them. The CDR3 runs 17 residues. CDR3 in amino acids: CASSFSSPGTSTDTQYF. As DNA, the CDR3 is TGTGCCAGCAGCTTTAGTTCGCCCGGGACTAGCACAGATACGCAGTATTTT.

CDR3 sequence: CASTIRNSGPDTQYF. Here the CDR3 DNA reads TGTGCCAGCACTATTCGGAATAGCGGCCCAGATACGCAGTATTTT. The chain links TRBV6-1 to TRBJ2-3, with D possibly TRBD2 on 6 matching bases. The ends were cut back, 7 bases at V and 4 bases at J, with 18 bases in the middle. CDR1 and CDR2 (germline): MNHNS, SASEGT. This CDR3 is built from 15 residues.

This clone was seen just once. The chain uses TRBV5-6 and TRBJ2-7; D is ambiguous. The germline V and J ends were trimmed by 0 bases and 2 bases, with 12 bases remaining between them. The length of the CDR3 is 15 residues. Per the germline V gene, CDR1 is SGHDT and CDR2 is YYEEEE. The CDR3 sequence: CASSLEGLRAYEQYF. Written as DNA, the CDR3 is TGTGCCAGCAGCTTGGAGGGTCTAAGAGCCTACGAGCAGTACTTC. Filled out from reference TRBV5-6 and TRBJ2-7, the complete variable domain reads DAGVTQSPTHLIKTRGQQVTLRCSPKSGHDTVSWYQQALGQGPQFIFQYYEEEERQRGNFPDRFSGHQFPNYSSELNVNALLLGDSALYLCASSLEGLRAYEQYFGPGTRLTVT.

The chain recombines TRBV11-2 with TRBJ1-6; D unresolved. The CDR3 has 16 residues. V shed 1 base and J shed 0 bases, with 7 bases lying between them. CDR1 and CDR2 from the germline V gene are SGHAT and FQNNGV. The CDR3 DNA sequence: TGTGCCAGCAGCTTAGGGCGGAGCTCCTATAATTCACCCCTCCACTTT. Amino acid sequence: CASSLGRSSYNSPLHF.

CDR3 nucleotides: TGTGCCAGCAACTTTCAAAGAGGGGCCCTAAGGGAGCAGTACTTC. Residues: CASNFQRGALREQYF. This sequence joins TRBV6-6 and TRBJ2-7, with D possibly being TRBD1 or TRBD2 (5 bases each). Germline assignment: CDR1 MNHNY and CDR2 SVGAGI (reference sequence). With 7 bases removed from V and 7 bases from J, the gap between germline ends came to 23 bases. There are 15 residues in the CDR3.

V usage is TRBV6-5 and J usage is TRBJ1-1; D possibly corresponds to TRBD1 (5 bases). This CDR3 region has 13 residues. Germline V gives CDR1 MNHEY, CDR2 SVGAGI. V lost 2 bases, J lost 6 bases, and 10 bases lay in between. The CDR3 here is CASSYQGIAEAFF. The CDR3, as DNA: TGTGCCAGCAGTTACCAGGGTATTGCTGAAGCTTTCTTT.

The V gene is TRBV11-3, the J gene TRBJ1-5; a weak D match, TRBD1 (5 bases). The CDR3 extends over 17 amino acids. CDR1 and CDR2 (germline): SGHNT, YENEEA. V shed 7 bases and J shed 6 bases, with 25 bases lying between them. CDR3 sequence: CASTQRPSQGGGQPQHF. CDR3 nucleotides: TGTGCCAGCACCCAGAGGCCCAGTCAGGGTGGAGGTCAGCCCCAGCATTTT.

In nucleotides, the CDR3 is TGCGCCAGCAGCGATACAGGCGGGGAGCTGTTTTTT. Amino acids: CASSDTGGELFF. This chain links TRBV5-1 with TRBJ2-2; TRBD1 might be the D (5 bases). Trimming pared 4 bases from V and 7 bases from J, leaving 8 bases between. Germline CDR1 SGHRS, CDR2 YFSETQ. The CDR3 has 12 residues.

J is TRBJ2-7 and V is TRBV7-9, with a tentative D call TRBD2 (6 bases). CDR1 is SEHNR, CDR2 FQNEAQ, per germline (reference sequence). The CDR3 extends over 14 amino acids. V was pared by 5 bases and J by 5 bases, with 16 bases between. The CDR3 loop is CASSRGTVPNEQYF. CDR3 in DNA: TGTGCCAGCAGCCGCGGGACTGTGCCCAACGAGCAGTACTTC.

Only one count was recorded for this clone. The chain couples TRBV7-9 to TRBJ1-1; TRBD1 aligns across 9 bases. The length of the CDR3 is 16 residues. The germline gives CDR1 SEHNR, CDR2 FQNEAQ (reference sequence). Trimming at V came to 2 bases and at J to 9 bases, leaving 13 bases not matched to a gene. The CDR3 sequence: CASSLPTTGGDSQAFF. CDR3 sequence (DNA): TGTGCCAGCAGCTTACCAACTACAGGGGGCGATTCACAAGCTTTCTTT.

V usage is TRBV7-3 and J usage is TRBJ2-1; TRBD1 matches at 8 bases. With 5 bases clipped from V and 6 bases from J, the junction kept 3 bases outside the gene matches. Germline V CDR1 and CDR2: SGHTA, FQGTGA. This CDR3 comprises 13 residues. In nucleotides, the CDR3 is TGTGCCAGCAGCACTACAGGGGGCAATGAGCAGTTCTTC. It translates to CASSTTGGNEQFF.

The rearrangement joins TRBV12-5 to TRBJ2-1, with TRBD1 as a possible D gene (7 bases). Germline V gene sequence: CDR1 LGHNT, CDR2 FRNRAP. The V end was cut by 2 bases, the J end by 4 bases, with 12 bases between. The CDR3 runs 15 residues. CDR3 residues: CASGLRGTEYNEQFF. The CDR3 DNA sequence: TGTGCTAGTGGTTTGCGGGGGACAGAGTACAATGAGCAGTTCTTC. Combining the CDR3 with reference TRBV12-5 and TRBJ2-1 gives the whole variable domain DARVTQTPRHKVTEMGQEVTMRCQPILGHNTVFWYRQTMMQGLELLAYFRNRAPLDDSGMPKDRFSAEMPDATLATLKIQPSEPRDSAVYFCASGLRGTEYNEQFFGPGTRLTVL.

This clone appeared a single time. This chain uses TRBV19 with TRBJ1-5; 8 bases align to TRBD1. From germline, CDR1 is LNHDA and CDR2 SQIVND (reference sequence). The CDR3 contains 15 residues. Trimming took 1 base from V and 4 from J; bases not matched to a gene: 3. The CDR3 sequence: CASSIVRTGNQPQHF. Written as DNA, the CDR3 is TGTGCCAGTAGTATAGTAAGGACAGGGAATCAGCCCCAGCATTTT.

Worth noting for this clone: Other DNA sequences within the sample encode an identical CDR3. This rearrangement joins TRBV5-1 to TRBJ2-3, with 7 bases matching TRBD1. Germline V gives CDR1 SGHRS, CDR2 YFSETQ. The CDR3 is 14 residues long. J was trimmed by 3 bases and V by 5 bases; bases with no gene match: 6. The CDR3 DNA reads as TGCGCCAGCAGTTCCGGGACAGTAACAGATACGCAGTATTTT. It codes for CASSSGTVTDTQYF. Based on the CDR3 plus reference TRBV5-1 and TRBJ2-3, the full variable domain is KAGVTQTPRYLIKTRGQQVTLSCSPISGHRSVSWYQQTPGQGLQFLFEYFSETQRNKGNFPGRFSGRQFSNSRSEMNVSTLELGDSALYLCASSSGTVTDTQYFGPGTRLTVL.

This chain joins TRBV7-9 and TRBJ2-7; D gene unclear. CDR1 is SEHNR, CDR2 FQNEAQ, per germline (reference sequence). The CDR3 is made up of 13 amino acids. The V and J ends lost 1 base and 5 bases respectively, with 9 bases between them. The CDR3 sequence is CASSLVNRNEQYF. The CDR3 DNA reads TGTGCCAGCAGCTTAGTCAACCGGAACGAGCAGTACTTC.

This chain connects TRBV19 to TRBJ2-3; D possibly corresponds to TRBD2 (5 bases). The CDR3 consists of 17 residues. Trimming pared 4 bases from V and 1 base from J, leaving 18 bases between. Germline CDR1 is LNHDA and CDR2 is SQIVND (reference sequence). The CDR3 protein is CASSRALLALGTDTQYF. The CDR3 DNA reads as TGTGCCAGTAGTAGGGCCCTCTTAGCGCTGGGCACAGATACGCAGTATTTT. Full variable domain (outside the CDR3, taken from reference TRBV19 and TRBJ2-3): DGGITQSPKYLFRKEGQNVTLSCEQNLNHDAMYWYRQDPGQGLRLIYYSQIVNDFQKGDIAEGYSVSREKKESFPLTVTSAQKNPTAFYLCASSRALLALGTDTQYFGPGTRLTVL.